Following are 9 T cell receptor beta chains from one sample sequenced in a study of blood T cell repertoires in COVID-19. Profiling relied on immunoSEQ multiplex PCR, and the TCRdb table lists in-frame clones only, not all of them. The table lists about 140,000 clones, around 73% of them singletons. Sample: peripheral blood. The receptors come from a woman aged 45-65 years with active or convalescent COVID-19.

This chain links TRBV6-4 with TRBJ2-7, with 10 bases that match TRBD2. CDR3 length: 13 amino acids. V shed 3 bases, J shed 5 bases, and the junction held 1 base outside the gene matches. Looked up from germline, CDR1 is MRHNA and CDR2 is SNTAGT. The CDR3 loop reads CASSELAGDEQYF. CDR3 sequence (DNA): TGTGCCAGCAGTGAGCTAGCGGGAGACGAGCAGTACTTC.

The CDR3: CASSDRGGRNSNQPQHF. For the CDR3, the DNA is TGTGCCAGCAGTGATAGGGGTGGGCGGAATAGCAATCAGCCCCAGCATTTT. The V call is TRBV6-1, the J call TRBJ1-5; D is perhaps TRBD1 (5 bases). V gave up 3 bases and J gave up 0 bases, with 15 bases separating them. Germline-derived CDR1 and CDR2 are MNHNS and SASEGT. This CDR3 has 17 amino acids.

The V and J genes are TRBV2 and TRBJ1-3; D gene unclear. The CDR3 is 16 amino acids. Germline values: CDR1 SNHLY, CDR2 FYNNEI. Trimming stripped 6 bases from V and 6 bases from J, with 21 bases between. CDR3 in amino acids: CASSAGGPATKNTIYF. In DNA, the CDR3 is TGTGCCAGCAGCGCCGGCGGGCCGGCGACGAAAAACACCATATATTTT.

The genes are TRBV18 and TRBJ1-3; possible D gene TRBD1, 6 bases. The V and J ends lost 2 bases and 4 bases respectively, with 15 bases between them. The CDR3 totals 16 residues. CDR1 is KGHSH, CDR2 LQKENI, per germline. CDR3 DNA: TGTGCCAGCTCACCAACGAAGATACAGGGAGGAAACACCATATATTTT. Protein sequence: CASSPTKIQGGNTIYF. Full variable domain (remainder filled in from reference TRBV18 and TRBJ1-3): NAGVMQNPRHLVRRRGQEARLRCSPMKGHSHVYWYRQLPEEGLKFMVYLQKENIIDESGMPKERFSAEFPKEGPSILRIQQVVRGDSAAYFCASSPTKIQGGNTIYFGEGSWLTVV.

V gene TRBV19 combines with J gene TRBJ2-5; perhaps TRBD1 as D (8 bases). V lost 4 bases, J lost 5 bases, and 17 bases lay in between. The germline CDR1 and CDR2 sequences are LNHDA and SQIVND (reference sequence). This CDR3 has 15 amino acids. CDR3 in amino acids: CASSSYRGGEETQYF. For the CDR3, the DNA is TGTGCCAGTAGTAGCTACAGGGGGGGGGAGGAGACCCAGTACTTC.

This clone was recorded a few times. J is TRBJ2-4 and V is TRBV3-1 (or the pseudogene TRBV3-2); D might be TRBD2 (6 bases). Germline CDR1 is LGHDT and CDR2 is YNNKEL (reference sequence). The CDR3 has 14 amino acids. V was cut by 5 bases and J by 2 bases, with 10 bases left in between. CDR3 region: CASSGDSSKNIQYF. The CDR3, as DNA: TGTGCCAGCAGCGGGGACTCCTCCAAAAACATTCAGTACTTC.

This clone was seen a single time. The V and J genes are TRBV7-2 and TRBJ1-5, with D tentatively TRBD1 (5 bases). The V end was cut by 0 bases, the J end by 5 bases, with 11 bases between. There are 15 residues in the CDR3. CDR1 SGHTA and CDR2 FQGNSA come from the germline V gene. The DNA for the CDR3 is TGTGCCAGCAGCTTAGCGGGGCAGGGTCATCAGCCCCAGCATTTT. This translates into CASSLAGQGHQPQHF.

The rearrangement links TRBV9 to TRBJ2-1; 7 nucleotides align to TRBD2. Trimming took 0 bases from V and 9 from J; bases not matched to a gene: 3. The CDR3 is 13 residues long. Looked up from germline, CDR1 is SGDLS and CDR2 is YYNGEE. Here the CDR3 DNA reads TGTGCCAGCAGCGTAGGGGGAGGGGCTGAGCAGTTCTTC. Amino acid sequence: CASSVGGGAEQFF.

V gene TRBV27 combines with J gene TRBJ1-6; no clear D gene. CDR3 length: 16 residues. Trimming removed 7 bases at V and 9 bases at J, with 22 bases between. Germline V gene data show CDR1 as MNHEY and CDR2 as SMNVEV (reference sequence). The CDR3 loop reads CASKALAGLMRSPLHF. CDR3 coding DNA: TGTGCCAGCAAGGCGCTTGCAGGACTAATGCGTTCACCCCTCCACTTT.